This passage covers 22 T cell receptor beta chains from one sample sequenced in a study of T-cell memory formation after mild COVID-19. Via MiXCR, TCRdb re-called the 5' RACE reads, giving one row per CDR3 protein. Of about 470,000 distinct CDR3 sequences listed, about 23% are singletons. The specimen sequenced was PBMCs or a T cell subset sorted from them (not recorded which). The receptor source for this set is an adult woman who had mild COVID-19 (a few samples of this study predate the infection). Cell type and time point are not known.

CDR3 sequence: CASSSGDRVYEQYF. CDR3 nucleotide sequence: TGTGCCAGCAGTTCCGGGGACAGGGTCTACGAGCAGTACTTC. The rearrangement links TRBV6-5 to TRBJ2-7, with 9 nucleotides matching TRBD1. Germline V gene data show CDR1 as MNHEY and CDR2 as SVGAGI. V was pared by 4 bases and J by 3 bases, with 4 bases of the junction left unmatched. CDR3 length equals 14 residues.

This sequence joins TRBV20-1 and TRBJ2-1, with TRBD1 matching 11 bases. The CDR3 contains 15 residues. Trimming at V came to 0 bases and at J to 4 bases, leaving 2 bases not matched to a gene. The germline V gene encodes CDR1 DFQATT and CDR2 SNEGSKA (reference sequence). The CDR3 reads CSAREDRGLYNEQFF. The CDR3 nucleotides are TGCAGTGCTAGAGAGGACAGGGGGCTGTACAATGAGCAGTTCTTC.

This clonotype was recorded a few times. The gene calls are TRBV2 and TRBJ2-3, with D tentatively TRBD1 or TRBD2 (5 bases each). Germline V gene data show CDR1 as SNHLY and CDR2 as FYNNEI. The CDR3 consists of 15 residues. With 7 bases removed from V and 0 bases from J, the gap between germline ends came to 14 bases. This CDR3 is CASKRGASSTDTQYF. CDR3 nucleotides: TGTGCCAGCAAGAGAGGGGCCTCTAGCACAGATACGCAGTATTTT.

The rearrangement uses TRBV7-9 and TRBJ2-1; 10 bases line up with TRBD2. This CDR3 is 15 amino acids long. Losses at the gene ends were 5 bases for V and 4 bases for J; bases not matched to a gene: 5. Germline V gene lookup returns CDR1 SEHNR and CDR2 FQNEAQ (reference sequence). Written as DNA, the CDR3 is TGTGCCAGCAGCCCCGGACTAGCGGTTTACAATGAGCAGTTCTTC. This encodes CASSPGLAVYNEQFF. Together with reference TRBV7-9 and TRBJ2-1, the CDR3 gives the full variable domain: DTGVSQNPRHKITKRGQNVTFRCDPISEHNRLYWYRQTLGQGPEFLTYFQNEAQLEKSRLLSDRFSAERPKGSFSTLEIQRTEQGDSAMYLCASSPGLAVYNEQFFGPGTRLTVL.

CDR3 protein: CASSPTSGRAGTGELFF. The CDR3, as DNA: TGTGCCAGCAGCCCAACTAGCGGGAGGGCCGGGACCGGGGAGCTGTTTTTT. The rearrangement joins TRBV7-2 to TRBJ2-2; TRBD2 aligns across 13 bases. The CDR3 extends over 17 amino acids. The germline V gene encodes CDR1 SGHTA and CDR2 FQGNSA. V shed 5 bases and J 5 bases; nucleotides not matched to a gene: 8.

This clonotype was found a few times. The chain is built from TRBV6-6 and TRBJ2-1, with a weak D call TRBD1 (5 bases). The CDR3 runs to 15 residues. V was trimmed by 6 bases and J by 3 bases, leaving 15 bases between them. The V gene's germline CDR1 is MNHNY and CDR2 SVGAGI (reference sequence). The CDR3 region has the DNA TGTGCCAGCAGCCTCCAGGGTCCGGGCTACAATGAGCAGTTCTTC. Its protein is CASSLQGPGYNEQFF.

This clonotype was counted only a few times. The chain couples TRBV7-9 to TRBJ1-3; D perhaps matches TRBD1 (5 bases). The CDR3 spans 15 residues. Germline assignment: CDR1 SEHNR and CDR2 FQNEAQ (reference sequence). The V end was cut by 5 bases, the J end by 2 bases, with 13 bases between. The CDR3 sequence: CASSPGMGPGNTIYF. CDR3 sequence (DNA): TGTGCCAGCAGCCCGGGTATGGGGCCTGGAAACACCATATATTTT.

In this sample, this clonotype turned up once. V is TRBV11-1 and J is TRBJ1-4; 7 bases are shared with TRBD1. V gave up 5 bases and J gave up 8 bases; unmatched junction bases: 11. This CDR3 is 15 amino acids long. Germline-derived CDR1 and CDR2 are SGHAT and FQDESV (reference sequence). The CDR3 DNA is TGTGCCAGCAGCCCTCGACAGGGACCGGCGGAAAAACTGTTTTTT. Its protein is CASSPRQGPAEKLFF.

This clonotype was picked up a small number of times. V usage is TRBV12-3 or TRBV12-4 and J usage is TRBJ1-4; 9 bases map to TRBD1. CDR3 length: 16 amino acids. Trimming removed 0 bases from V and 4 bases from J; junction bases left unmatched: 3. The CDR3 coding sequence is TGTGCCAGCAGTTTAGCGTTGACAGGGGGTAATGAAAAACTGTTTTTT. Its translation: CASSLALTGGNEKLFF.

The V and J genes are TRBV29-1 and TRBJ1-5, with D unresolved. From germline, CDR1 is SQVTM and CDR2 ANQGSEA. The CDR3 spans 13 residues. Trimming shortened V by 2 bases and J by 4 bases, and 9 bases separated the two germline ends. CDR3 sequence: CSVETGRNQPQHF. As DNA, the CDR3 is TGCAGCGTTGAAACTGGGCGAAATCAGCCCCAGCATTTT.

The gene calls are TRBV13 and TRBJ2-1; tentative D call: TRBD2 (5 bases). CDR3 size: 12 residues. CDR1 PRHDT and CDR2 FYEKMQ come from the germline V gene (reference sequence). The germline V and J ends were trimmed by 5 bases and 8 bases, with 10 bases remaining between them. Here the CDR3 reads CASSNMRDEQFF. CDR3 DNA sequence: TGTGCCAGCAGCAACATGCGGGATGAGCAGTTCTTC.

This clonotype was counted between two and nine times. This chain uses TRBV12-3 or TRBV12-4 with TRBJ1-1, with a possible D match to TRBD1 (5 bases). The length of the CDR3 is 12 residues. V lost 5 bases and J 13 bases, leaving 17 bases between the germline ends. The CDR3, as DNA: TGTGCCAGCAGTCTAGGGCTTGAAAGGGGTTTCTTT. Translated: CASSLGLERGFF.

The table lists this clonotype with a count of one. This sequence joins TRBV24-1 and TRBJ2-3, with D unresolved. V lost 2 bases and J 3 bases, leaving 5 bases between the germline ends. Germline CDR1 reads KGHDR; CDR2 reads SFDVKD. This CDR3 is 13 amino acids long. This CDR3 is CATSDSRTDTQYF. Here the CDR3 DNA reads TGTGCCACCAGTGATTCAAGAACAGATACGCAGTATTTT.

The V call is TRBV7-8, the J call TRBJ1-1; D is uncertain. The CDR3 has 12 residues. V lost 3 bases to trimming and J lost 4 bases, with 6 bases between them. From germline, CDR1 is SGHVS and CDR2 FQNEAQ. CDR3 DNA sequence: TGTGCCAGCAGCTTCCGCTCCACTGAAGCTTTCTTT. It is translated as CASSFRSTEAFF.

In DNA form, the CDR3 reads TGTGCCAGCAGTGAGGACAGGGGGCTTTACAATGAGCAGTTCTTC. Its protein product is CASSEDRGLYNEQFF. This sequence joins TRBV6-4 and TRBJ2-1; 11 bases fit TRBD1. CDR1 MRHNA and CDR2 SNTAGT come from the germline V gene. This CDR3 is 15 amino acids long. Unmatched junction bases numbered 2, after V lost 3 bases and J lost 4 bases.

The sample holds one count of this clonotype. The chain employs TRBV5-1 and TRBJ2-1, with 10 bases identical to TRBD1. V was pared by 4 bases and J by 5 bases, with 3 bases of the junction left unmatched. This CDR3 comprises 14 residues. Germline CDR1 reads SGHRS; CDR2 reads YFSETQ. CDR3 region: CASSLGQGHNEQFF. The DNA for the CDR3 is TGCGCCAGCAGCCTGGGACAGGGGCACAATGAGCAGTTCTTC.

This clonotype was found many times. The rearrangement joins TRBV7-2 to TRBJ2-3; D perhaps matches TRBD1 (5 bases). Germline values: CDR1 SGHTA, CDR2 FQGNSA. The CDR3 spans 15 residues. Trimming cost V 5 bases and J 8 bases, with 20 bases left between them. The CDR3 sequence is CASSADTTGHGTQYF. The CDR3 DNA reads TGTGCCAGCAGCGCCGATACGACCGGACACGGTACGCAGTATTTT.

This clonotype occurred many times. The junction departs from the called germline gene at one end, perhaps through a read error. The chain carries TRBV7-9 and TRBJ2-1; D gene ambiguous. Looked up from germline, CDR1 is SEHNR and CDR2 is FQNEAQ (reference sequence). The CDR3 covers 13 residues. The CDR3 bases are TGCGCCAGCAGCTTGTCCGGGTACAATGAGCAGTTCTTC. Its translation is CASSLSGYNEQFF. The full variable domain, rest sourced from reference TRBV7-9 and TRBJ2-1, is DTGVSQNPRHKITKRGQNVTFRCDPISEHNRLYWYRQTLGQGPEFLTYFQNEAQLEKSRLLSDRFSAERPKGSFSTLEIQRTEQGDSAMYLCASSLSGYNEQFFGPGTRLTVL.

The V call is TRBV6-5, the J call TRBJ2-1; D is possibly TRBD1 or TRBD2 (6 bases each). The CDR3 consists of 13 residues. V was pared by 8 bases and J by 8 bases, with 16 bases between. CDR1 and CDR2 from the germline V gene are MNHEY and SVGAGI. As DNA, the CDR3 is TGTGCCAGCGGGGGGCCAGGGGTGGATGAGCAGTTCTTC. This gives the protein CASGGPGVDEQFF.

The CDR3 bases are TGTGCCAGCAGCTTAGCTCCACCCACAGATACGCAGTATTTT. Residues: CASSLAPPTDTQYF. The genes are TRBV7-2 and TRBJ2-3; no definite D call. From germline, CDR1 is SGHTA and CDR2 FQGNSA. Trimming took off 0 bases at V and 2 bases at J, with 6 bases between the two ends. The CDR3 consists of 14 residues.

This clonotype was detected a few times. This chain uses TRBV4-2 with TRBJ2-1; D could derive from TRBD1 or TRBD2 (5 bases each). This CDR3 has 13 residues. The germline gives CDR1 LGHNA, CDR2 YNFKEQ. Trimming shortened V by 5 bases and J by 6 bases, and 11 bases separated the two germline ends. The CDR3 region has the DNA TGTGCCAGCAGCGACACAGGAGGCAATGAGCAGTTCTTC. Translating gives CASSDTGGNEQFF.

This clonotype was seen more than once but under ten times. The gene calls are TRBV7-9 and TRBJ2-7; TRBD2 agrees at 7 bases. Germline V gene data show CDR1 as SEHNR and CDR2 as FQNEAQ (reference sequence). The length of the CDR3 is 13 residues. The V gene end was trimmed by 4 bases and the J gene end by 2 bases; junction bases not matched to a gene: 2. The CDR3 protein is CASSSAGAYEQYF. CDR3 sequence (DNA): TGTGCCAGCAGCTCGGCGGGGGCCTACGAGCAGTACTTC.